This TCR beta chain derives from a study of blood T cell repertoires in COVID-19. Sequencing used immunoSEQ multiplex PCR; TCRdb keeps in-frame clones, though not all of them. Seen here are about 400,000 clones, roughly 86% observed once, and the top ten hold 1.5% to 2%. The CDR3 is 16 amino acids. J gave up 3 bases and V 0 bases, and 3 bases lay outside the gene matches. Germline lookup yields CDR1 KGHDR and CDR2 SFDVKD. Recruits, aged roughly 18 to 90 years, lived in 25 or so US areas. Sequencing was carried out using PBMCs or T cells enriched from blood (not recorded which). This TCR was recovered from a woman in her twenties or thirties who had recovered from COVID-19. The V gene is TRBV24-1, the J gene TRBJ2-1; 8 nucleotides line up with TRBD2. In DNA form, the CDR3 reads TGTGCCACCAGTGATTTGGGGCTAGCGGGCTACAATGAGCAGTTCTTC. This sequence encodes CATSDLGLAGYNEQFF.